This T cell receptor beta chain was profiled in a study of control samples from healthy donors and cancer patients. Only in-frame clones appear in the TCRdb table, and some are missing; sequencing was by immunoSEQ multiplex PCR. The sample holds roughly 150,000 clones, 80% to 90% seen once. The specimen was blood. The clonotype originates from a man aged 18 to 29 in good health.

The CDR3 sequence is CASSPPPAGIQETQYF. The DNA of the CDR3 is TGTGCCAGCAGCCCCCCACCGGCGGGGATTCAAGAGACCCAGTACTTC. The gene calls are TRBV6-7 and TRBJ2-5, with D possibly TRBD2 on 6 matching bases. TRBV6-7 is assigned to the ORF class and has an uncertain function. The ends were cut back, 6 bases at V and 2 bases at J, with 19 bases in the middle. This CDR3 has 16 residues.